The 20 T cell receptor beta chains presented below share a single source sample, sequenced in a study of shared T cell receptors in the human thymus. Produced via immunoSEQ multiplex PCR; TCRdb's table is partial and in-frame only. The data hold hundreds of thousands of clones, with more than 75% observed a single time. This sample also appeared in a second study, on human thymus T cells.

Sequencing input: thymocytes. The receptor set was obtained from a boy in the first two years of life with a congenital heart defect.

The chain employs TRBV5-1 and TRBJ2-7; 7 bases are a match to TRBD1. V dropped 2 bases and J dropped 3; count of bases not matched to a gene: 5. The CDR3 is 14 amino acids. The V gene's germline CDR1 is SGHRS and CDR2 YFSETQ. DNA for the CDR3: TGCGCCAGCAGCTTACAGGGGAAGGGCTACGAGCAGTACTTC. Translation gives CASSLQGKGYEQYF.

This clone has more than one count but fewer than ten. The chain has TRBV10-3 and TRBJ1-3; D possibly corresponds to TRBD1 (5 bases). V was clipped by 0 bases and J by 0 bases, with 9 bases between them. This CDR3 is 16 amino acids long. Germline CDR1 ENHRY, CDR2 SYGVKD. This CDR3 reads CAISESAGLSGNTIYF. For the CDR3, the DNA is TGTGCCATCAGTGAGTCAGCGGGGCTCTCTGGAAACACCATATATTTT.

This chain joins TRBV7-9 and TRBJ2-7; TRBD2 aligns across 7 bases. Per the germline V gene, CDR1 is SEHNR and CDR2 is FQNEAQ (reference sequence). This CDR3 is built from 15 residues. Trimming at V came to 3 bases and at J to 2 bases, leaving 7 bases not matched to a gene. The CDR3 sequence: CASSFAGRTTYEQYF. Written as DNA, the CDR3 is TGTGCCAGCAGCTTCGCCGGGAGGACCACCTACGAGCAGTACTTC.

The chain links TRBV5-6 to TRBJ2-3; 7 bases are a match to TRBD2. Germline V gene sequence: CDR1 SGHDT, CDR2 YYEEEE. V lost 0 bases to trimming and J lost 2 bases; unmatched junction nucleotides: 15. CDR3 size: 19 residues. The CDR3 coding sequence is TGTGCCAGCAGCTTGGGCCTAGCGGAATATTACGACGACACAGATACGCAGTATTTT. Amino acid sequence: CASSLGLAEYYDDTDTQYF.

This clone has a handful of counts. This rearrangement joins TRBV6-5 to TRBJ2-7; 10 bases match TRBD2. The CDR3 has 15 residues. With V trimmed by 2 bases and J by 4 bases, 5 bases remained unmatched. Germline V gene data show CDR1 as MNHEY and CDR2 as SVGAGI. The CDR3 spells CASSYSLAGAYEQYF. The CDR3 bases are TGTGCCAGCAGTTACAGTCTAGCGGGAGCATACGAGCAGTACTTC.

The chain is built from TRBV30 and TRBJ2-1; D is unresolved. Germline lookup yields CDR1 GTSNPN and CDR2 SVGIG (reference sequence). The CDR3 loop spans 11 amino acids. V was clipped by 2 bases and J by 9 bases, with 8 bases between them. Here the CDR3 reads CAWSPPREQFF. The CDR3 DNA reads as TGTGCCTGGAGTCCCCCTCGTGAGCAGTTCTTC.

This chain links TRBV7-9 with TRBJ2-5; TRBD2 aligns across 8 bases. CDR1 and CDR2 (germline): SEHNR, FQNEAQ (reference sequence). Trimming at V came to 1 base and at J to 5 bases, leaving 9 bases not matched to a gene. The CDR3 has 16 residues. The CDR3 DNA reads as TGTGCCAGCAGCTTAGGGGGAGCGGGAGATCGCGAGACCCAGTACTTC. Translated: CASSLGGAGDRETQYF. The full variable domain, rest sourced from reference TRBV7-9 and TRBJ2-5, is DTGVSQNPRHKITKRGQNVTFRCDPISEHNRLYWYRQTLGQGPEFLTYFQNEAQLEKSRLLSDRFSAERPKGSFSTLEIQRTEQGDSAMYLCASSLGGAGDRETQYFGPGTRLLVL.

As concerns this clone: One end of the junction varies from germline; a read error may be responsible. The V gene is TRBV7-9, the J gene TRBJ1-1; D remains unclear. Germline CDR1 reads SEHNR; CDR2 reads FQNEAQ (reference sequence). The CDR3 is made up of 11 amino acids. In nucleotides, the CDR3 is TGTGCCAGCAGCTTGAACAGTGAAGCTTTCTTT. This translates into CASSLNSEAFF.

This chain connects TRBV10-1 to TRBJ2-1; 8 bases match TRBD1. Unmatched junction bases numbered 22, after V lost 4 bases and J lost 8 bases. This CDR3 region has 19 residues. Germline CDR1 is WNHNN and CDR2 is SYGVQD (reference sequence). Written as DNA, the CDR3 is TGCGCCAGCAGTGCAACCCGGGCAGGGGGCTCACTAGGGGGCTATGAGCAGTTCTTC. Residues: CASSATRAGGSLGGYEQFF.

V and J are TRBV5-1 and TRBJ1-2; D is undetermined. This CDR3 has 13 residues. The V end lost 1 base, the J end lost 1 base, and 5 bases lay between the germline ends. The V gene's germline CDR1 is SGHRS and CDR2 YFSETQ. DNA for the CDR3: TGCGCCAGCAGCTTGAGACATAACTATGGCTACACCTTC. Translated, it gives CASSLRHNYGYTF.

This clone has just a few counts. The CDR3 coding sequence is TGTGCCAGCAGCCAAGGGGCAGGTAATGGCTCTGGGGCCAACGTCCTGACTTTC. It codes for CASSQGAGNGSGANVLTF. The chain employs TRBV14 and TRBJ2-6; D gene uncertain. The CDR3 has 18 residues. Germline V lookup: CDR1 SGHDN, CDR2 FVKESK. V dropped 1 base and J dropped 0 bases, with 13 bases sitting between them. The full variable domain, rest sourced from reference TRBV14 and TRBJ2-6, is EAGVTQFPSHSVIEKGQTVTLRCDPISGHDNLYWYRRVMGKEIKFLLHFVKESKQDESGMPNNRFLAERTGGTYSTLKVQPAELEDSGVYFCASSQGAGNGSGANVLTFGAGSRLTVL.

V gene TRBV11-2 combines with J gene TRBJ2-3; 10 positions agree with TRBD2. Unmatched junction bases numbered 12, after V lost 1 base and J lost 2 bases. This CDR3 region has 19 residues. The germline V gene has CDR1 SGHAT and CDR2 FQNNGV. Here the CDR3 DNA reads TGTGCCAGCAGCTTAGTTCGGCTAGCGGGAGCGGGGCACACAGATACGCAGTATTTT. Its translation is CASSLVRLAGAGHTDTQYF.

The chain recombines TRBV6-5 with TRBJ1-4; D is unresolved. Germline V gene data show CDR1 as MNHEY and CDR2 as SVGAGI. V lost 3 bases, J lost 3 bases, and 11 bases lay in between. The CDR3 is 15 amino acids. The CDR3 DNA follows: TGTGCCAGCAGTTATGAGGCAGCCCCTAATGAAAAACTGTTTTTT. Its protein is CASSYEAAPNEKLFF.

V is TRBV5-5 and J is TRBJ2-2; TRBD2 agrees at 12 bases. The germline gives CDR1 SGHKS, CDR2 YYEKEE (reference sequence). V lost 4 bases, J lost 2 bases, and 12 bases stayed unmatched. The CDR3 is made up of 19 amino acids. In DNA, the CDR3 is TGTGCCAGCAGCCCACGGGGAACTAGCGGGAGGCCAAACACCGGGGAGCTGTTTTTT. As protein: CASSPRGTSGRPNTGELFF.

The chain recombines TRBV2 with TRBJ2-5; 11 bases map to TRBD2. V dropped 2 bases and J dropped 3; count of bases not matched to a gene: 2. The CDR3 spans 15 residues. Germline V lookup: CDR1 SNHLY, CDR2 FYNNEI. The CDR3 reads CASSEMTSGKETQYF. DNA of the CDR3: TGTGCCAGCAGTGAAATGACTAGCGGGAAAGAGACCCAGTACTTC. The variable domain in full, with the rest retrieved from reference TRBV2 and TRBJ2-5, is EPEVTQTPSHQVTQMGQEVILRCVPISNHLYFYWYRQILGQKVEFLVSFYNNEISEKSEIFDDQFSVERPDGSNFTLKIRSTKLEDSAMYFCASSEMTSGKETQYFGPGTRLLVL.

The table lists this clone with a count of one. The J gene is TRBJ1-1, the V gene TRBV23-1; 12 bases fit TRBD1. TRBV23-1 is an ORF; its function is uncertain. The CDR3 runs 16 residues. The junction had 13 bases not matched to a gene; V was cut back by 10 bases and J by 4 bases. The CDR3 region has the DNA TGCGCCATCACGTCCCGGGACAGGGGGCGGGTCACTGAAGCTTTCTTT. As protein: CAITSRDRGRVTEAFF.

The J gene is TRBJ2-3, the V gene TRBV27; 8 bases are shared with TRBD2. J lost 4 bases, V lost 5 bases, and 11 bases had no gene match. There are 16 residues in the CDR3. Germline assignment: CDR1 MNHEY and CDR2 SMNVEV (reference sequence). The CDR3 DNA sequence: TGTGCCAGCAGTCCGCCGGGGAGCGGGAGAGCAGATACGCAGTATTTT. It codes for CASSPPGSGRADTQYF.

This sequence joins TRBV6-5 and TRBJ1-2, with TRBD1 as a possible D gene (5 bases). Germline CDR1 is MNHEY and CDR2 is SVGAGI. Trimming stripped 2 bases from V and 3 bases from J, with 13 bases between. The CDR3 sequence is 15 residues long. In nucleotides, the CDR3 is TGTGCCAGCAGTTACCGGGGGATGGGCGACTATGGCTACACCTTC. It specifies CASSYRGMGDYGYTF.

The chain joins TRBV7-2 to TRBJ1-4; a possible D gene is TRBD1 (6 bases). The CDR3 totals 18 residues. V lost 4 bases and J lost 7, with 25 bases in between. In germline, CDR1 is SGHTA, CDR2 FQGNSA. Here the CDR3 reads CASSSDTGTPRRGEKLFF. Here the CDR3 DNA reads TGTGCCAGCAGCTCAGACACCGGGACACCGAGAAGGGGTGAAAAACTGTTTTTT.

The chain recombines TRBV4-3 with TRBJ2-1; 9 bases fit TRBD2. The CDR3 has 20 amino acids. The junction had 13 bases not matched to a gene; V was cut back by 0 bases and J by 1 base. From germline, CDR1 is LGHNA and CDR2 YSLEER. The CDR3 DNA reads as TGCGCCAGCAGCCAAGAACCAAGGCTAGCGGGATGTAGTTCCTACAATGAGCAGTTCTTC. It is translated as CASSQEPRLAGCSSYNEQFF.